This TCR beta chain stems from a study of blood T cell repertoires in COVID-19. Study details: Samples came from the United States, Italy and Spain, spanning acute and convalescent COVID-19. PBMCs, B-cell-depleted T cells, or T cells provided the cDNA or gDNA that made up the material.

Source study methods: How many nucleated cells were present was estimated from reference gene primer amplification. Assay: immunoSEQ multiplex PCR; the TCRdb copy retains only in-frame clones and omits some. From that table come the V and J calls and clone size; the DNA was used to work out D and trimming. This sample has about 63,000 clones; about three quarters occur once, and the top ten carry 50%. CDR3 length: 15 residues. V gave up 0 bases and J gave up 7 bases, with 16 bases separating them. CDR1 and CDR2 (germline): SGHRS, YFSETQ. The sample was peripheral blood. V usage is TRBV5-1 and J usage is TRBJ1-1, with D possibly matching TRBD1 (6 bases). This sequence was found in an elderly woman with acute or convalescent COVID-19. CDR3 sequence reads: CASSLAQGYGGEAFF. Written as DNA, the CDR3 is TGCGCCAGCAGCTTGGCACAGGGTTATGGTGGTGAAGCTTTCTTT.